This TCR beta chain was obtained from a study of beta chain features in type 1 diabetes. Study-wide findings and caveats: In the patient group, naive, central memory and Treg TCRB repertoires seemed more alike than in the healthy donor group. Moderate yet significant TCRB CDR3 shortening was seen in Type 1 diabetes patients in all four CD4+ subsets.

By way of CD45RO/CCR7/CD25/CD127/CD95/CD27, the CD4+ regulatory, stem cell-like memory, central memory and naive cells were sorted. Germline V gene sequence: CDR1 SQVTM, CDR2 ANQGSEA. The CDR3 spans 10 residues. V dropped 4 bases and J dropped 8 bases, with 7 bases sitting between them. The isolated RNA, all of it, was reverse transcribed, so expressed TCRB transcripts were what got sequenced. Libraries were prepared by immunoSEQ multiplex PCR; TCRdb keeps only in-frame clonotypes and omits some of them. Altogether under 150,000 clones are present, 15% to 20% being singletons, with the ten largest covering 2.6%. A note on this clone: Its antigen remains unidentified.

The sample was central memory CD4+ T cells from blood. The sequence came from a man aged 18 to 30 with type 1 diabetes. V usage is TRBV29-1 and J usage is TRBJ2-3; D is perhaps TRBD2 (5 bases). CDR3 region: CSVVRGTQYF. DNA for the CDR3: TGCAGCGTTGTTCGGGGTACGCAGTATTTT.